This paragraph covers one T cell receptor beta chain sequence. It has no known antigen specificity. The record has no base qualities; no much larger clone is one base away. Trimming costs V 2 bases and J 3 bases, and their ends lie 5 bases apart. Taken from cysteine to phenylalanine, the CDR3 has 12 residues. The read is trimmed to its CDR3 DNA, 36 bases read in frame from base 1. Sequences WNHNN (CDR1) and SYGVQD (CDR2) are obtained from the germline V gene (reference sequence). TCR repertoires of sorted CD4+ and CD8+ blood T cells from severe aplastic anemia patients and healthy subjects were deep-sequenced in the study. Ficoll-Paque density gradient centrifugation was used to isolate peripheral blood mononuclear cells. Before DNA extraction, CD4+ and CD8+ T cells were sorted with FACS or magnetic beads. This sample was taken from a study of CD8+CD57+ T cells in acquired aplastic anemia (dated by TCRdb to the late 2010s). For the study in its entirety: On average, sorted CD4+ and CD8+ cells yielded 3.2 ug of extracted DNA, with a range of about 0.19 to 30 ug. An average of approximately 10 million reads for CD4+ cells and 11.0 million reads for CD8+ cells was obtained from healthy donor samples. Points the paper makes about the study in general: Although 25 to 30 CD8+ CDR3 sequences were shared by patients and controls, these sequences appeared highly expressed in patients and within the immunodominant clones of patients. Patients and healthy controls showed no significant difference in CD8+ Simpson's diversity (P=0.060).

Profiling of TCR beta VDJ combinations and CDR3 sequences used genomic DNA as the template. An Illumina HiSeq 2000 was the platform used for TCR repertoire sequencing. In the authors' own workflow: Repertoire assessment relied on Simpson's diversity index, CDR3 size and DJ length profiles, and TRBV/TRBJ rearrangement plots. The most abundant DNA sequence in the deep sequencing data was taken as the immunodominant clone. CDR3 amino acid sequences were screened for sharing across subjects and compared with published repertoires and the VDJdb database. TCRdb ran its own pipeline on the public reads, namely fastp trimming at Q25 and MiXCR clone calling, and kept in-frame beta chains. When rows share a CDR3 protein, they turn into one entry using the most common DNA and genes. TCRdb assigned the V and J calls; the authors' analysis was not used. A total of about 160,000 distinct CDR3 sequences appear in this sample, about 48% of them only once. The ten top clones hold 0.85% to 1.3% of the sample.

The TCR sequence derives from a human donor in good health. Rearrangement joined TRBV10-1 to TRBJ2-7, with the D gene uncertain. Sequencing input: sorted CD4+, CD8+, or CD8+CD57+ T cells (not recorded which) from PBMCs. The CDR3: CASSEPGYEQYF. The nucleotide sequence is TGCGCCAGCAGTGAGCCGGGCTACGAGCAGTACTTC.